These T cell receptor beta chains were read from a single sample in a study of CD8 T cells in Susac syndrome. Each CDR3 protein gets one entry after TCRdb re-called the immunoSEQ multiplex PCR reads with MiXCR. The profile covers 150,000 to 200,000 distinct CDR3 sequences, with 94% appearing a single time and roughly 0.11% taken by the ten largest. Sequencing was performed on CD4+ T cells from PBMCs. These receptors all come from a human donor with Susac syndrome. CDR3s include the opening cysteine and the closing phenylalanine or tryptophan. A D gene is named only where the DNA matches it firmly. For some rows the clone size is stated as once, few or many, or as a class when expanded; others skip it.

.	TRBV20-1	TRBD2	TRBJ2-7	CSAMTGTRSDEQYF	TGCAGTGCTATGACCGGGACTAGGAGCGACGAGCAGTACTTC
.	TRBV9	TRBD1	TRBJ2-3	CASTRDRVTDTQYF	TGTGCCAGCACCAGGGACAGAGTCACAGATACGCAGTATTTT
.	TRBV20-1	.	TRBJ2-7	CSARQGAGYEQYF	TGCAGTGCTAGGCAAGGGGCGGGCTACGAGCAGTACTTC
.	TRBV20-1	.	TRBJ1-2	CSASEGWSYGYTF	TGCAGTGCTAGTGAGGGTTGGAGCTATGGCTACACCTTC
.	TRBV7-2	.	TRBJ2-1	CASSKLASSYNEQFF	TGTGCCAGCAGCAAACTAGCCAGCTCCTACAATGAGCAGTTCTTC
.	TRBV20-1	.	TRBJ1-4	CSASGTNDEKLFF	TGCAGTGCTAGTGGGACAAATGATGAAAAACTGTTTTTT
.	TRBV18	TRBD1	TRBJ2-5	CASSKTGSHQETQYF	TGTGCCAGCTCAAAGACAGGGTCCCACCAAGAGACCCAGTACTTC
.	TRBV2	.	TRBJ2-7	CASSVRQYEQYF	TGTGCCAGCAGTGTGAGACAGTACGAGCAGTACTTC
once	TRBV15	TRBD1	TRBJ1-4	CATSADRGLKKLFF	TGTGCCACCAGCGCAGACAGGGGGCTTAAAAAACTGTTTTTT
.	TRBV4-2	.	TRBJ2-1	CASSQDLDGSSYNEQFF	TGTGCCAGCAGCCAAGATCTTGACGGCAGCTCCTACAATGAGCAGTTCTTC
.	TRBV10-3	.	TRBJ1-1	CAISLELKETTEAFF	TGTGCCATCAGCCTAGAGCTTAAAGAGACCACTGAAGCTTTCTTT
.	TRBV12-3/TRBV12-4	TRBD1	TRBJ1-3	CASSSQGGGNTIYF	TGTGCCAGCAGTAGTCAGGGGGGTGGAAACACCATATATTTT
.	TRBV20-1	.	TRBJ2-2	CSARADGTTGELFF	TGCAGTGCTAGAGCGGACGGGACCACCGGGGAGCTGTTTTTT
.	TRBV7-9	.	TRBJ2-3	CASSEDTQYF	TGTGCCAGCAGCGAGGATACGCAGTATTTT
.	TRBV4-1	TRBD1	TRBJ2-2	CASSFTGTANTGELFF	TGCGCCAGCAGCTTCACCGGGACAGCGAACACCGGGGAGCTGTTTTTT
.	TRBV7-2	.	TRBJ1-6	CASSLKRDGSPLHF	TGTGCCAGCAGCTTAAAGCGGGATGGCTCACCCCTCCACTTT
once	TRBV20-1	TRBD2	TRBJ2-2	CSARVIAGGTGELFF	TGCAGTGCTAGAGTCATAGCGGGGGGTACCGGGGAGCTGTTTTTT
.	TRBV25-1	.	TRBJ1-1	CASSEARGQGETEAFF	TGTGCCAGCAGTGAAGCCCGTGGGCAGGGTGAAACTGAAGCTTTCTTT
.	TRBV6-2/TRBV6-3	TRBD1	TRBJ1-1	CASKTGQGAKTEAFF	TGTGCCAGCAAAACAGGACAGGGGGCGAAGACTGAAGCTTTCTTT
.	TRBV4-1	TRBD1	TRBJ1-2	CASSQDRGQLYGYTF	TGCGCCAGCAGCCAAGATAGGGGACAGCTCTATGGCTACACCTTC
.	TRBV5-1	.	TRBJ2-7	CASSLGQGASEQYF	TGCGCCAGCAGCTTGGGCCAGGGCGCCAGCGAGCAGTACTTC
.	TRBV7-2	TRBD1	TRBJ2-7	CASSRDRLQKYF	TGTGCCAGCAGCCGGGACAGGCTCCAGAAGTACTTC
.	TRBV9	.	TRBJ2-2	CASSVRAANTGELFF	TGTGCCAGCAGCGTAAGAGCCGCTAACACCGGGGAGCTGTTTTTT
.	TRBV7-9	TRBD1	TRBJ2-7	CASSLPQGDTALQYF	TGTGCCAGCAGCCTACCCCAGGGGGACACCGCCCTGCAGTACTTC
.	TRBV27	TRBD1	TRBJ2-7	CASSSPGQGFHEQYF	TGTGCCAGCAGCTCCCCGGGACAGGGGTTCCACGAGCAGTACTTC
.	TRBV5-4	.	TRBJ2-1	CASSRPAGTYNEQFF	TGTGCCAGCAGCCGCCCAGCAGGGACCTACAATGAGCAGTTCTTC
.	TRBV29-1	TRBD1	TRBJ1-1	CSVAPTIQGGNTEAFF	TGCAGCGTTGCACCCACGATCCAGGGGGGAAACACTGAAGCTTTCTTT
.	TRBV2	.	TRBJ2-3	CASSESRRTDTQYF	TGTGCCAGCAGTGAATCGCGCCGCACAGATACGCAGTATTTT
.	TRBV20-1	.	TRBJ1-4	CSAHQASGEKLFF	TGCAGTGCTCACCAAGCCAGTGGAGAAAAACTGTTTTTT
.	TRBV5-1	.	TRBJ2-3	CASSLYGAGTDTQYF	TGCGCCAGCAGCTTGTATGGGGCGGGCACAGATACGCAGTATTTT
few	TRBV11-2	.	TRBJ2-7	CASSLMSGYEQYF	TGTGCCAGCAGCTTAATGTCCGGTTACGAGCAGTACTTC
.	TRBV11-2	.	TRBJ1-2	CASSMPFGGYTF	TGTGCCAGCAGCATGCCCTTCGGTGGCTACACCTTC
.	TRBV20-1	TRBD2	TRBJ2-7	CSAHRGVEQYF	TGCAGTGCTCATCGGGGGGTAGAGCAGTACTTC
.	TRBV9	TRBD1	TRBJ2-3	CASSVTGQGTDTQYF	TGTGCCAGCAGCGTAACAGGACAGGGCACAGATACGCAGTATTTT
.	TRBV29-1	TRBD2	TRBJ2-5	CSVKTSGVNSETQYF	TGCAGCGTCAAGACTAGCGGGGTTAATTCAGAGACCCAGTACTTC
.	TRBV4-3	TRBD2	TRBJ2-1	CASSQGATSGVVEQFF	TGCGCCAGCAGCCAAGGAGCTACTAGCGGGGTTGTCGAGCAGTTCTTC
.	TRBV5-4	TRBD2	TRBJ2-3	CASSLEAGADTQYF	TGTGCCAGCAGCTTGGAGGCGGGGGCAGATACGCAGTATTTT
.	TRBV4-2	TRBD2	TRBJ2-2	CASSQDGTSGEANTGELFF	TGTGCCAGCAGCCAAGATGGGACTAGCGGCGAAGCGAACACCGGGGAGCTGTTTTTT
.	TRBV18	.	TRBJ1-1	CAGTQGIDTEAFF	TGTGCCGGAACCCAGGGAATCGACACTGAAGCTTTCTTT
.	TRBV6-5	TRBD1	TRBJ2-5	CASRWGQYQETQYF	TGTGCCAGCAGGTGGGGACAGTACCAAGAGACCCAGTACTTC
.	TRBV28	.	TRBJ2-5	CASSLAGGETQYF	TGTGCCAGCAGTTTGGCCGGCGGAGAGACCCAGTACTTC
.	TRBV29-1	TRBD1	TRBJ2-7	CSVGTGGFYEQYF	TGCAGCGTTGGGACAGGGGGCTTCTACGAGCAGTACTTC
.	TRBV5-5	.	TRBJ1-2	CASSLWQGVGYTF	TGTGCCAGCAGCTTGTGGCAGGGTGTCGGCTACACCTTC
.	TRBV2	TRBD2	TRBJ2-1	CASSSSGGDNEQFF	TGTGCCAGCAGTTCCAGCGGGGGGGACAATGAGCAGTTCTTC
.	TRBV19	.	TRBJ1-1	CASSEGRVEAFF	TGTGCCAGTAGTGAAGGAAGGGTTGAAGCTTTCTTT
.	TRBV30	TRBD2	TRBJ2-5	CAWRLAGTTQETQYF	TGTGCCTGGAGACTAGCGGGAACAACCCAAGAGACCCAGTACTTC
.	TRBV5-4	TRBD2	TRBJ2-7	CASSSPAGPSGEQYF	TGTGCCAGCAGCTCCCCAGCGGGGCCCTCGGGCGAGCAGTACTTC
.	TRBV7-2	.	TRBJ2-7	CASSLDAGSYEQYF	TGTGCCAGCAGCTTAGACGCAGGTTCCTACGAGCAGTACTTC
.	TRBV11-2	.	TRBJ2-3	CASSFPQGADTQYF	TGTGCCAGCAGCTTCCCGCAGGGCGCAGATACGCAGTATTTT
.	TRBV30	.	TRBJ2-3	CAWSVDGITDTQYF	TGTGCCTGGAGTGTAGACGGGATCACAGATACGCAGTATTTT
once	TRBV20-1	.	TRBJ1-1	CSAGLYGRVNTEAFF	TGCAGTGCTGGGTTGTACGGCAGAGTGAACACTGAAGCTTTCTTT
.	TRBV7-2	.	TRBJ1-2	CASSSHLTGGYTF	TGTGCCAGCAGCTCCCATCTGACAGGCGGCTACACCTTC
.	TRBV13	TRBD1	TRBJ2-7	CASSLGTGGRSYEQYF	TGTGCCAGCAGCTTAGGGACAGGGGGTAGATCCTACGAGCAGTACTTC